A single sample is the source of the 7 T cell receptor beta chains below, sequenced in a study of T cells after somatic rescue of genetic block. Using immunoSEQ multiplex PCR, the repertoire was profiled, and TCRdb retains in-frame clones only, with some absent. Of 65,000 to 70,000 clones in the sample, around 90% were seen once. Sequenced: peripheral blood mononuclear cells (PBMCs). All receptors come from a man in his forties or fifties.

The CDR3 region has the DNA TGTGCCAGCAGATCTGGGAGCGGGGGGGCCGCCGAGCAGTACTTC. Its protein product is CASRSGSGGAAEQYF. This chain connects TRBV6-1 to TRBJ2-7; 10 nucleotides line up with TRBD2. Germline trimming cut 6 bases from V and 6 bases from J; bases unmatched to any gene: 11. CDR3 length equals 15 residues. Per germline, CDR1 MNHNS and CDR2 SASEGT.

Only one count was recorded for this clone. The rearrangement joins TRBV6-6 to TRBJ1-5; D not certain. This CDR3 contains 12 residues. The V gene's germline CDR1 is MNHNY and CDR2 SVGAGI (reference sequence). The ends were cut back, 1 base at V and 7 bases at J, with 5 bases in the middle. For the CDR3, the DNA is TGTGCCAGCAGTTACTTGGGACAGCCCCAGCATTTT. This sequence encodes CASSYLGQPQHF.

The CDR3 nucleotides are TGTGCCAGCAGCCAGGACAGAGGGGGATCCTACGAGCAGTACTTC. This translates into CASSQDRGGSYEQYF. The rearrangement uses TRBV7-9 and TRBJ2-7, with D tentatively TRBD1 (6 bases). Germline V gene data show CDR1 as SEHNR and CDR2 as FQNEAQ (reference sequence). The CDR3 consists of 15 residues. The ends were cut back, 5 bases at V and 1 base at J, with 15 bases in the middle. Full variable domain (missing parts from reference TRBV7-9 and TRBJ2-7): DTGVSQNPRHKITKRGQNVTFRCDPISEHNRLYWYRQTLGQGPEFLTYFQNEAQLEKSRLLSDRFSAERPKGSFSTLEIQRTEQGDSAMYLCASSQDRGGSYEQYFGPGTRLTVT.

The chain is built from TRBV19 and TRBJ2-1; D remains unclear. V lost 1 base to trimming and J lost 5 bases, with 6 bases between them. CDR1 is LNHDA, CDR2 SQIVND, per germline (reference sequence). The CDR3 is made up of 13 amino acids. CDR3 protein: CASSIGKDNEQFF. Here the CDR3 DNA reads TGTGCCAGTAGTATAGGTAAGGACAATGAGCAGTTCTTC.

The chain carries TRBV4-1 and TRBJ2-2, with 9 bases identical to TRBD2. The CDR3 is 16 residues long. Looked up from germline, CDR1 is MGHRA and CDR2 is YSYEKL. The trim removed 4 bases at V and 1 base at J, leaving 4 bases unmatched. The CDR3 DNA sequence: TGCGCCAGCAGCCCTAGAGCGGGGGGGAACACCGGGGAGCTGTTTTTT. Translating it yields CASSPRAGGNTGELFF.

The chain uses TRBV4-2 and TRBJ2-5; 9 bases match TRBD1. The CDR3 sequence is 18 residues long. Germline V CDR1 and CDR2: LGHNA, YNFKEQ. The ends lost 1 base at V and 4 bases at J; junction bases unmatched: 13. CDR3 nucleotide sequence: TGTGCCAGCAGCCAAGGTCTTGGGGTTCGACAGGGGGTAGAGACCCAGTACTTC. This gives the protein CASSQGLGVRQGVETQYF.

The chain employs TRBV9 and TRBJ2-1; D call uncertain. Germline V CDR1 and CDR2: SGDLS, YYNGEE. The V end lost 0 bases, the J end lost 5 bases, and 9 bases lay between the germline ends. The CDR3 runs 14 residues. Here the CDR3 reads CASSVEAGDNEQFF. CDR3 coding DNA: TGTGCCAGCAGCGTAGAGGCAGGAGACAATGAGCAGTTCTTC. Supplemented by reference TRBV9 and TRBJ2-1, the full variable domain reads DSGVTQTPKHLITATGQRVTLRCSPRSGDLSVYWYQQSLDQGLQFLIQYYNGEERAKGNILERFSAQQFPDLHSELNLSSLELGDSALYFCASSVEAGDNEQFFGPGTRLTVL.